Listed here are 19 T cell receptor beta chains from one sample, sequenced in a study of T cells after yellow fever vaccination. TCRdb fed the 5' RACE reads into MiXCR, producing one record per CDR3 protein. The top ten hold more than 12% of the sample, which has 500,000 to 650,000 distinct CDR3 sequences, about 12% seen once. The specimen comprised PBMCs, sampled on the day of the yellow fever booster vaccination. Receptor source: a man younger than 40 who received the YFV17D yellow fever vaccine.

This clonotype has only a few counts. This sequence joins TRBV19 and TRBJ2-5; 8 bases are a match to TRBD2. The CDR3 is 13 amino acids. The germline V gene has CDR1 LNHDA and CDR2 SQIVND (reference sequence). J gave up 4 bases and V 8 bases, and 6 bases lay outside the gene matches. In nucleotides, the CDR3 is TGTGCCAGTGCCCGACGGGGGGGAGAGACCCAGTACTTC. It is translated as CASARRGGETQYF.

This rearrangement joins TRBV6-9 to TRBJ1-6; D is unclear. Germline V gene data show CDR1 as MNHGY and CDR2 as SVAAGI. CDR3 length equals 15 residues. V was shortened by 8 bases and J by 0 bases, with 11 bases between the two germline ends. CDR3 protein: CASFFAGSYNSPLHF. The CDR3 DNA reads as TGTGCCAGCTTTTTTGCGGGCTCCTATAATTCACCCCTCCACTTT.

This clonotype was detected a few times. The chain employs TRBV28 and TRBJ2-2, with D perhaps matching TRBD1 (6 bases). Trimming pared 3 bases from V and 1 base from J, leaving 15 bases between. The CDR3 is 17 residues long. The germline V gene has CDR1 MDHEN and CDR2 SYDVKM. The CDR3 DNA reads TGTGCCAGCAGTTTTTGGGGGCAGCCACAGAACACCGGGGAGCTGTTTTTT. This codes for CASSFWGQPQNTGELFF.

There are a few counts of this clonotype. This rearrangement joins TRBV5-4 to TRBJ2-7; TRBD2 matches 7 bases. Germline-derived CDR1 and CDR2 are SGHNT and YYREEE (reference sequence). The CDR3 has 19 amino acids. V trimming: 0 bases; J trimming: 5 bases; junction bases outside the gene matches: 20. CDR3 bases: TGTGCCAGCAGCTTGGCCGCGGGAGATGAAATGACGGAAGTAGACGAGCAGTACTTC. Protein product: CASSLAAGDEMTEVDEQYF.

A word on this clonotype: The junction does not match germline at one end; this may be a read error. The V and J genes are TRBV7-2 and TRBJ2-7, with D possibly called TRBD1 or TRBD2 (5 bases each). CDR3 size: 15 residues. Germline assignment: CDR1 SGHTA and CDR2 FQGNSA. This CDR3 is CASRWDPDPNYEKYF. DNA of the CDR3: TGTGCCAGCCGCTGGGACCCTGACCCAAACTACGAGAAGTACTTC.

The J gene is TRBJ2-1, the V gene TRBV5-4; 16 bases agree with TRBD2. Trimming cost V 3 bases and J 10 bases; bases outside gene matches: 22. Germline V CDR1 and CDR2: SGHNT, YYREEE (reference sequence). This CDR3 contains 21 residues. In DNA form, the CDR3 reads TGTGCCAGCAGCTCGCCAAGGGGTTCTCCTTCGGGACTAGCGGGGGGGCTAGAGCAGTTCTTC. It translates to CASSSPRGSPSGLAGGLEQFF.

In its sample, this clonotype was seen a few times. The CDR3, as DNA: TGCAGTGCTTACTTCCGGGACAGCTCTGGGGCCAACGTCCTGACTTTC. Protein: CSAYFRDSSGANVLTF. The chain links TRBV20-1 to TRBJ2-6; 7 nucleotides agree with TRBD1. CDR3 length: 16 amino acids. The germline gives CDR1 DFQATT, CDR2 SNEGSKA (reference sequence). Trimming at V came to 5 bases and at J to 0 bases, leaving 7 bases not matched to a gene.

This clonotype was observed at least ten times. The chain links TRBV11-2 to TRBJ2-1, with 10 positions matching TRBD2. Unmatched junction bases numbered 9, after V lost 5 bases and J lost 2 bases. Germline lookup yields CDR1 SGHAT and CDR2 FQNNGV. The length of the CDR3 is 17 residues. Here the CDR3 DNA reads TGTGCCAGCAGCCCAGCTGGGACTAGCGTAACCTACAATGAGCAGTTCTTC. It yields the protein CASSPAGTSVTYNEQFF.

The V call is TRBV18, the J call TRBJ1-5, with 8 positions matching TRBD1. CDR3 length: 14 amino acids. Losses at the gene ends were 6 bases for V and 6 bases for J; bases not matched to a gene: 7. Germline V gives CDR1 KGHSH, CDR2 LQKENI. The DNA of the CDR3 is TGTGCCAGCTCCTCCGGACAGGGAAGTCAGCCCCAGCATTTT. It encodes CASSSGQGSQPQHF.

J is TRBJ2-1 and V is TRBV7-2; TRBD2 matches at 9 bases. CDR1 SGHTA and CDR2 FQGNSA come from the germline V gene. V shed 1 base, J shed 7 bases, and the junction held 11 bases outside the gene matches. The CDR3 spans 17 residues. DNA of the CDR3: TGTGCCAGCAGCTTAGGGGTTTTAGCGGGAGTTGGGAATGAGCAGTTCTTC. Translating it yields CASSLGVLAGVGNEQFF.

This clonotype was counted a few times. The chain recombines TRBV9 with TRBJ2-7, with TRBD1 matching 8 bases. In germline, CDR1 is SGDLS, CDR2 YYNGEE. Trimming cost V 4 bases and J 0 bases; bases outside gene matches: 9. This CDR3 is built from 16 residues. The DNA of the CDR3 is TGTGCCAGCAGCATCGGGACAGGCTCGAGCTCCTACGAGCAGTACTTC. Translated, it gives CASSIGTGSSSYEQYF.

This clonotype turned up a few times. This sequence joins TRBV2 and TRBJ2-7; D ambiguous. Germline values: CDR1 SNHLY, CDR2 FYNNEI. The CDR3 is 11 residues long. With 5 bases removed from V and 4 bases from J, the gap between germline ends came to 6 bases. As DNA, the CDR3 is TGTGCCAGCAGTAAGGGTTACGAGCAGTACTTC. This translates into CASSKGYEQYF.

This clonotype was picked up a small number of times. The chain employs TRBV5-1 and TRBJ1-5; no clear D gene. The CDR3 has 14 residues. Trimming took off 6 bases at V and 2 bases at J, with 12 bases between the two ends. Germline CDR1 SGHRS, CDR2 YFSETQ. As DNA, the CDR3 is TGCGCCAGCACGCCAGGTGCGGGCAATCAGCCCCAGCATTTT. Amino acid sequence: CASTPGAGNQPQHF.

This clonotype has a handful of counts. The rearrangement links TRBV21-1 to TRBJ2-7; the DNA was not used to check the table's D call, TRBD1. TRBV21-1 is a pseudogene. This CDR3 region has 12 residues. The CDR3 reads CASSKVGREQYF. The CDR3 nucleotides are TGTGCCAGCAGCAAAGTCGGGCGCGAGCAGTACTTC.

The chain is built from TRBV7-9 and TRBJ2-5; D remains ambiguous. Germline values: CDR1 SEHNR, CDR2 FQNEAQ (reference sequence). The CDR3 is made up of 12 amino acids. The V end lost 8 bases, the J end lost 5 bases, and 12 bases lay between the germline ends. CDR3 protein: CASADAGETQYF. The CDR3, as DNA: TGTGCCAGCGCCGACGCCGGGGAGACCCAGTACTTC.

This chain connects TRBV20-1 to TRBJ2-2, with D unclear. The CDR3 runs to 14 residues. Germline values: CDR1 DFQATT, CDR2 SNEGSKA (reference sequence). V was trimmed by 1 base and J by 6 bases, leaving 12 bases between them. DNA for the CDR3: TGCAGTGCTAGAGTCCGATCCTTCCCCGGGGAGCTGTTTTTT. Its translation is CSARVRSFPGELFF.

This clonotype was counted between two and nine times. The CDR3 loop is CASSQTDGARSSPLHF. The DNA of the CDR3 is TGTGCCAGCTCACAAACTGATGGGGCGCGGAGTTCACCCCTCCACTTT. The chain is built from TRBV18 and TRBJ1-6; possible D gene TRBD1, 5 bases. V lost 4 bases and J lost 9, with 19 bases in between. This CDR3 contains 16 residues. The V gene's germline CDR1 is KGHSH and CDR2 LQKENI.

The V and J genes are TRBV7-2 and TRBJ2-1; perhaps D is TRBD1 or TRBD2 (6 bases each). The CDR3 has 15 residues. Germline-derived CDR1 and CDR2 are SGHTA and FQGNSA. V gave up 7 bases and J gave up 5 bases, with 18 bases separating them. CDR3 nucleotide sequence: TGTGCCAGCACCTTCGGGCGGGACATCAACAATGAGCAGTTCTTC. Protein: CASTFGRDINNEQFF.

This rearrangement joins TRBV6-1 to TRBJ2-5, with D possibly TRBD2 on 6 matching bases. Germline CDR1 and CDR2: MNHNS and SASEGT. Trimming took 6 bases from V and 4 from J, leaving 15 bases between them. The CDR3 is made up of 14 amino acids. DNA for the CDR3: TGTGCCAGCAGGCCGGGAAGAGCGGGAGAGACCCAGTACTTC. Protein product: CASRPGRAGETQYF.